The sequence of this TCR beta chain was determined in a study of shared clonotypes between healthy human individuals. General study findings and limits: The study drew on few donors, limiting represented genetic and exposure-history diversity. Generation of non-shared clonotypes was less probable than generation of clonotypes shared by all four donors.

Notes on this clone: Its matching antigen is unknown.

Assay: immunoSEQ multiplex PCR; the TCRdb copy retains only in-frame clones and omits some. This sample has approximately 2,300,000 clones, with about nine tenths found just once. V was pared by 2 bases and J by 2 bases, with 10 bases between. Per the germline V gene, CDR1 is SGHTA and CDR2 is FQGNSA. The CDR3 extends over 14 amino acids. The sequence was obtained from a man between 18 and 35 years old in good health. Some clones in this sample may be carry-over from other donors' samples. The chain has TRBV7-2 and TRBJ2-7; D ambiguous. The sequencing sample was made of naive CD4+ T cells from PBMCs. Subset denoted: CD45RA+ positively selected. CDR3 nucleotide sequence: TGTGCCAGCAGCTTACGTCTCTTGCCCTACGAGCAGTACTTC. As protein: CASSLRLLPYEQYF.